Described below is a single TCR beta chain sequence and its context. Its antigen remains unidentified. One base away there is no much larger clone; base qualities are not given. The germline V gene (reference sequence) supplies CDR1 LGHDT and CDR2 YNNKEL. The germline ends are 13 bases apart after V is trimmed by 6 bases and J by 5 bases. The CDR3 starts with the cysteine, ends with the phenylalanine, and has 13 residues. CDR3 DNA is the only sequence kept; it has 39 bases, read in frame from the first base. The sample comes from a study of T cell responses to AZD1222 COVID-19 vaccine (dated by TCRdb to 2020 to 2022). In terms of the full investigation: AZD1222 recipients with second doses at about 4 weeks or about 12 weeks were pooled, because spike-specific TCR depth and breadth did not differ between schedules. TCR sequencing covered more than 230 trial participants: 200 to 220 given two doses of AZD1222 and 26 given two doses of MenACWY control vaccine. Trial participants were enrolled into age subgroups of 18-55, 56-69 and 70-plus years, which contained roughly 140, 27 and 60 TCR-sequenced participants, respectively. Summary of the overall study and its limitations: Reportedly, almost half of the unique spike-specific TCRs recognized epitopes lying outside the regions that are mutated in the B.1.351 and B.1.1.7 variants. The vaccine-associated CD4 TCRs covered the entire spike protein, and the dominant responses fell in regions 160-218 and 743-854. Conclusions about previously exposed vaccinees were limited because only six AZD1222 recipients were SARS-CoV-2 seropositive at baseline. Participants were mostly white British and included more females than males, and it was suggested by the authors that clonal diversity may have been underestimated. Because no day 14 peak-response samples were available, repertoires were characterized only after the peak T cell response. The 56-69-year group was small, and its depth increase did not reach significance, likely because of low power. After two AZD1222 doses, spike-specific TCR breadth and depth were significantly higher than at day 0 and than in MenACWY recipients.

Explained via the paper, the time point label denotes: baseline before first vaccination. Samples from vaccinated people were obtained from the UK trials COV001 and COV002, which included a single-blind randomized controlled phase 2/3 trial of AZD1222 (ChAdOx1 nCoV-19) in healthy adults. For TCRbeta chain sequencing, PBMC samples from trial participants were taken at day 0 and at day 28 after the second dose. The CDR3 regions of human TCRbeta chains were analyzed by immunosequencing. The study's processing was this. TCRs in the repertoires were compared against a reference library of SARS-CoV-2-specific TCRs that had been generated with the MIRA antigen-specificity platform. Breadth was defined as the fraction of unique TCRs that were SARS-CoV-2-associated. Depth was defined as the fraction of total T cells that were SARS-CoV-2-associated. Using the MIRA data, every spike-specific TCR was mapped to the spike region that the TCR reacted to and assigned to either a CD4 or a CD8 class. Log10-transformed breadth and depth values were compared by one-way ANOVA with Sidak's multiple comparisons tests. TCRdb took over this immuneACCESS table, retaining in-frame rearrangements with V and J assigned. Such tables are incomplete; in checked studies, under half of the missing clones stem from an unresolved V gene, and the remainder is unexplained. V and J calls and clone size are copied from that table; D and trimming were computed from the DNA. The sample table records 200,000 or so clones; roughly 88% of these occur just once. The top ten clonotypes cover approximately 0.97% of the sample.

This receptor was taken from an adult in good health. This specimen was peripheral blood, taken on day 0 of AZD1222 vaccination. The chain uses TRBV3-1 (or the pseudogene TRBV3-2) and TRBJ1-2, with the D gene too uncertain to name. CDR3 region: CASRPGSRYGYTF. The nucleotide sequence is given as TGTGCCAGCAGGCCGGGTTCCCGGTATGGCTACACCTTC.